This TCR beta chain was observed in a study of beta chain features in type 1 diabetes (dated by TCRdb to 2016 to 2018). General notes on the study: Mean age, gender distribution, total cell number and subset yield were not different between patients and healthy donors. A total of 85 million to 140 million sorted cells were examined across all samples, and the number of cells per subset was strongly correlated with RNA yield. The study compared the TCRB repertoires of sorted circulating CD4+ T cell subsets in recently diagnosed type 1 diabetes patients with those in matched healthy donors. Regulatory and stem cell-like memory subsets were isolated from only 8 patients and roughly eight healthy donors, whereas naive and central memory subsets came from all 28 donors. The research as a whole found: At VDJ recombination sites, patients with type 1 diabetes made fewer insertions and deleted more nucleotides, a pattern implying thymic rearrangement abnormalities. Because cDNA was sequenced instead of genomic DNA, activated cells with high expression could be over-represented, although the groups did not differ in activation or CD3 levels. Only small numbers of individuals were included in the HLA sub-analyses, which left unresolved whether HLA type had any influence on TCRB rearrangement. Naive, central memory and regulatory TCRB repertoires appeared to be more similar among patients than among healthy donors. Shorter templates might be favored by PCR, yet because patient and control samples were amplified and corrected together, any such skew would affect both groups equally. In all four CD4+ subsets, TCRB CDR3 length was moderately but significantly shorter in type 1 diabetes patients.

This clone was counted only a few times. Its antigen has not been determined. Base qualities are not provided; no much larger clone lies one nucleotide away. The entire isolated RNA was reverse transcribed using the High Capacity cDNA Reverse Transcription Kit, and thus expressed TCRB transcripts were sequenced. Deep immunoSEQ sequencing was performed on naive, central memory and regulatory T cell samples, with an average of around 3.5 million total reads per sample. Sorted cells were lysed in RLT buffer, and RNA was extracted using DNase-treated RNeasy Micro or Mini kits according to cell number. To prevent cross-contamination, each cell subset was processed individually, whereas patient and healthy donor samples were processed jointly. TCRB sequences were amplified from cDNA with the immunoSEQ multiplex PCR, producing 87-bp fragments spanning the CDR3 region. Amplicons were sequenced on the Illumina HiSeq platform. For the original study's pipeline: Synthetic template baselines were used to correct PCR bias computationally, reads within Hamming distance 2 were collapsed together, and singletons that could not be merged were discarded. Reads were aligned against IMGT to assign V, D and J genes, CDR3 length and insertions or deletions at six rearrangement sites. Within each subset, clonotype counts were normalized to sorted cell number, and only after that were true diversity and Gini coefficients computed with the tcR R package. Repertoire sharing was quantified using the overlap coefficient calculated on TCRB nucleotide sequences. As a proxy for the pre-selection repertoire, out-of-frame TCRB sequences from naive cells were analyzed. TCRdb limited this immuneACCESS table to in-frame rearrangements with V and J called. A share of clones is missing; checked studies link under half to unresolved V genes, and the rest is unexplained. V, J and clone size are those of that table, while D and trimming were read from the DNA. The sample contains about 360,000 clones, roughly 12% of them found a single time. 0.017% of the sample rests with the top ten.

Each donor gave one peripheral blood draw, averaging around 0.11 L, which was collected into heparinised tubes. Naive, central memory, regulatory and stem cell-like memory CD4+ T cells were sorted on a BD FACSAria II using a panel including CD45RO, CCR7, CD25, CD127, CD95 and CD27. Purity was above 98% for every sorted population. Right away, PBMCs were isolated by Lymphoprep density gradient centrifugation and were stained directly, with no culture step. So that batch effects would be minimized, each experiment stained and sorted samples in pairs, pairing one healthy donor with one patient. CDR1 SGHVS and CDR2 FQNEAQ were looked up in the germline V gene. Trimming removed 5 bases from V and 14 bases from J; the gene matches leave 9 bases unexplained. The CDR3 spans 13 residues, from the cysteine through the phenylalanine. The CDR3 DNA has 39 bases and is translated from base 1.

The chain is assembled from TRBV7-8 and TRBJ1-6; TRBD1 agrees with 7 junctional bases. This sequence originates from a man younger than 35 in good health. Material: naive CD4+ T cells from blood. Explained via the paper, the cell subset or site label denotes: true naive CD4+ T cells. The nucleotide sequence is given as TGTGCCAGCAGCCCTGGACAGGCTGCTGCCCTCCACTTT. Its translation is CASSPGQAAALHF.